The TCR beta chain described here comes from a study of radiation and T cells in renal cell carcinoma (TCRdb year 2020). General notes on the study: The samples were drawn from a clinical trial, where primary renal cell carcinomas were treated with 15 Gy of stereotactic body radiation therapy and then removed by nephrectomy 4 weeks afterward. A total of 50 to 60 samples underwent TCR beta sequencing, made up of around 26 tumors and around 27 peripheral blood samples. A total of about 3.8 million unique CDR3 nucleotide sequences, encoding fewer than 3,000,000 unique CDR3 amino acid sequences, were found across all 55 or so samples. Study-wide conclusions, independent of this receptor: Because pretreatment tumor biopsies were not available, the baseline intratumoral presence of clonotypes could not be determined. With a single-armed trial design, the study had no way to address how radiation dose or scheduling affects the TCR repertoire. Blood repertoire dynamics were not followed beyond 4 weeks after treatment. In blood, the top tumor clonotypes increased from baseline to 2 weeks after radiation and then shrank by 4 weeks, which suggests a temporary expansion of tumor-resident clones.

For CDR1 and CDR2, the germline V gene lists SGHRS and YFSETQ. Inclusive of the bounding cysteine and phenylalanine, the CDR3 is 14 residues long. The read is trimmed to its CDR3 DNA, 42 bases read in frame from base 1. The V and J ends are trimmed by 6 bases and 0 bases, leaving 12 bases between them. This sample's time point label indicates: baseline pretreatment blood. The intended sense of this specimen's treatment or condition label: 15 Gy SBRT to primary tumor, nephrectomy 4 weeks later. To track tumor-enriched clonotypes, serial peripheral blood was sampled from radiation-treated patients at baseline and at 2 weeks and 4 weeks after SBRT. Renal cell carcinoma with clear cell pathology was present in all patients. The QIAamp DNA Blood Mini Kit (Qiagen) was used to prepare genomic DNA for TCR sequencing. Only samples passing all quality control checks were included in the analyses. TCR beta libraries were generated from genomic DNA with the immunoSEQ kit, following the manufacturer's recommendations. For library preparation, a first multiplex PCR was performed with proprietary primers, followed by a second PCR in which unique barcodes were added, and bead cleanups were performed after each round. A kit-provided positive control reaction and a negative control reaction were included in every sample batch. The final libraries were assessed on an Agilent 4200 TapeStation D1000 ScreenTape, pooled by volume, and quantified by qPCR. Sequencing was performed on an Illumina NextSeq500 with a MidOutput 150-cycle cartridge, and 156 Read1 and 15 Index1 cycles were run with kit custom primers. The pooled library was loaded at around 1.1 pM with a 20% PhiX control spike-in. Regarding the original processing steps: Vendor-processed data were analyzed in R, and a clonotype was defined as all T cells sharing the same CDR3 nucleotide sequence. In the clone abundance analyses, frequencies in each sample were normalized to that sample's 10,000 most abundant clones. Public T cell clones, which averaged fewer than five per sample, were excluded before analysis. An abundance difference of at least 32-fold between compartments was the criterion for calling clonotypes tumor-enriched or baseline blood-enriched. A beta-binomial differential abundance model was applied to find clonotypes that expanded or contracted between blood time points. Similarity between tumor and blood repertoires was quantified using the Baroni-Urbani and Buser coefficient, and groups were compared with two-tailed Wilcoxon tests in R. TCRdb obtained this table from immuneACCESS and retained in-frame rearrangements with V and J assigned. These tables miss some clones; where compared with another copy, unresolved V genes account for less than half of the shortfall, and the remainder is unexplained. V and J calls and clone size are as listed in that table; D and trimming were resolved from the DNA. This sample comprises 150,000 or so clones, less than 90% of them detected only once. The leading ten clones occupy around 4.1% of the sample.

About this clone itself: Which antigen it targets is not known. No much larger clone is present one base from it, and per-base qualities are unavailable.

This chain joins TRBV5-1 to TRBJ1-1; the D gene lacks a confident call. This sample comprised blood, obtained from a patient whose treatment included radiotherapy and nephrectomy. The clonotype originates from a woman in her 70s with renal cell carcinoma. The bases are TGCGCCAGCACCAAAAGGGAGATGAACACTGAAGCTTTCTTT. Translated, it reads CASTKREMNTEAFF.